This T cell receptor (beta chain) was identified during a study of shared clonotypes between healthy human individuals (dated by TCRdb to the early 2020s). Study-level background: The cohort comprised a couple of women and three men aged 18 to 49 years. For each donor, three plates each were used for CD4 naive and CD4 memory, two plates were used for CD8 naive, and one plate was used for CD8 memory. Blood TCR repertoires of five healthy adults were deeply sequenced to estimate repertoire size and the extent of clonotype sharing between individuals. Libraries were prepared and TCR repertoires were sequenced by different laboratories using diverse techniques, in order to increase sequencing depth and limit assay-specific biases. Each donor's leukapheresis produced roughly between roughly 0.85 and 10 billion PBMCs. What the work shows at the level of the full study, not this receptor alone: Even with the large sequencing depth, rarefaction of the sorted-subset datasets indicated that sequencing was incomplete. Sharing across a handful of donors was observed for approximately 4.6% of naive CD4, less than 4% of naive CD8, over 2% of memory CD4, and roughly 0.4% of memory CD8 clonotypes. Sampling was restricted to blood, and TCR repertoires in tissues likely differ from the TCR repertoires found in blood. The genetic and exposure-history diversity represented was limited by the small number of donors. Compared with non-shared clonotypes, clonotypes shared by all four sorted-subset donors had higher generation probabilities. Naive subsets generally had larger estimated clonotype richness than memory subsets. Based on pairwise subsampling, the degree of clonotype sharing among donors was expected to be affected by sequencing depth.

CD8 naive samples were CD45RO-negative cells positively selected for CCR7, giving a CD45RA+CCR7+ population that excluded TemRA cells. Healthy HIV-negative adults with no recently reported acute infections or vaccinations were included as donors. Only Caucasian adults living in Nashville, Tennessee, USA were represented among the donors. After blood collection by leukapheresis, PBMCs were isolated using Ficoll-Histopaque density gradient centrifugation and then cryopreserved in the vapor phase of liquid nitrogen. Purity and quantity of every magnetically sorted T cell population were checked by analytical flow cytometry. Genomic DNA was isolated from every sorted fraction and measured by UV absorbance on a Nanodrop 2000c. For this clone: It has no known antigen specificity. Within one base of it there is no much larger clone, and no base qualities were kept.

Using the deep immunoSEQ assay, TCR CDR3 regions were amplified from genomic DNA by multiplex PCR. Genomic DNA extracted from each cell subset was distributed evenly over all wells of several immunoSEQ 96-well plates, and each plate served as one replicate. Each replicate PCR for sorted subsets received approximately 200 ng genomic DNA, equal to about 30,000 T cell genomes. Purified libraries were measured with a Qubit 3.0 fluorometer, size-checked on a Bioanalyzer 2100, and measured again with the KAPA Library Quantification kit. A separate single-read 150-cycle Illumina NextSeq 550 flow cell was used to sequence each immunoSEQ 96-well plate. Per the source publication's procedure: The immunoSEQ output contained only junctional sequences without quality scores, so filtering could not match that applied to full-length reads. Sequences were annotated with PyIR, a Python wrapper for IgBLAST v1.9, and V/J genes and CDR3 were assigned using IMGT germline references. Reads were filtered out if the reads had weak V/J assignments (E-value above 1e-6), no CDR3, stop codons, out-of-frame junctions, or ambiguous translated residues. V3J clonotypes were defined as sequences sharing the same inferred V gene, J gene, and CDR3 amino acid sequence. The percentage overlap between two repertoires was calculated by dividing the number of shared unique clonotypes by the size of the smaller repertoire. Three approaches were used to assess repertoire richness: RTK rarefaction, the Chao1 estimator, and Recon v2.1 estimates of unobserved clonotypes. Generation probabilities for all TCRbeta clonotypes obtained by the gDNA method from a few donors were computed using OLGA. The clones in this table, taken by TCRdb from immuneACCESS, are in-frame only. Not every clone is retained; where verified, under half of the shortfall comes from an unresolved V gene, and the cause of the rest is unknown. V and J calls and clone size are those listed in that table; D and trimming were worked out from the DNA. In all, the sample holds 700,000 to 950,000 clones, and about 96% of those were seen once. Under 0.25% of the sample comes from the top ten.

The sequence was collected from a man in his thirties or forties in good health. The material sequenced was naive CD8+ T cells sorted from blood. The cell subset or site label for this specimen denotes: CD45RA+CCR7+.

The sequence in DNA is TGCAGCGTTCGGCAGGGGACCCCAGAGACCCAGTACTTC. Protein translation: CSVRQGTPETQYF. The sequence links TRBV29-1 to TRBJ2-5; 6 matching bases give a weak D call of TRBD1. The cysteine opens and the phenylalanine closes a CDR3 of 13 amino acids. Kept here is only the CDR3 DNA, which spans 39 bases and is read in frame from base 1. A distance of 14 bases separates the germline ends of V and J, which lose 5 bases and 4 bases respectively. CDR1 is given as SQVTM and CDR2 as ANQGSEA, both from the germline V gene.